This TCR beta chain was observed in a study of human thymus T cells (dated by TCRdb to the early 2020s). About the study as a whole: The study described the TCR alpha and beta repertoires in under ten infant thymus samples and a few matching peripheral blood samples. The cohort included 5 or 6 male and a couple of female infants, with donor ages spanning 7 to 244 days. Paper-wide results and their limitations: On average, about 730,000 unique TCRB clonotypes were obtained from thymus samples, compared with about 86,000 from blood samples. Both the thymic and the peripheral blood repertoires appeared to show biased V and J gene segment usage. The related research reported highly overlapping thymic TCR repertoires among unrelated individuals.

For CDR1 and CDR2, the germline V gene lists SGHVS and FQNEAQ. Its CDR3 holds 15 amino acids, cysteine through phenylalanine. The DNA shown is the 45-base CDR3, in frame from base 1. Between the V and J ends, shortened by 4 bases and 0 bases respectively, the junction contains 12 bases. Thymus tissue was collected as surgical resects that were removed during corrective cardiac surgery. Immunologically healthy infants undergoing open corrective cardiac surgery for congenital heart defects in Finland were used as donors. Thymocytes were freed from the tissue by mechanical means and kept at -70 degrees C as pellets of about 9-30 million cells. A QIAsymphony instrument was used to extract genomic DNA from the frozen cell pellets. TCRB and TCRAD loci were amplified from a standardized quantity of quality-controlled genomic DNA using the immunoSEQ multiplex PCR assay. The V(D)J region was spanned by amplicons of a length sufficient to cover the CDR3 and to identify V and J genes. The commercial immunoSEQ service was used to sequence amplicons on an Illumina platform. In the original analysis: Primer bias and sequencing errors were corrected using previously described methods, and TCRAD and TCRB definitions followed the IMGT database. immunoSEQ Analyzer 3.0 and VDJTools were used for repertoire analysis, which covered basic statistics, V/J segment usage, diversity estimates, rarefaction and pairwise overlap. To estimate diversity, the Chao1, ChaoE, Efron-Thisted, Shannon and inverse Simpson indices were applied, and diversity was also estimated on datasets down-sampled to the smallest sample. Repertoire overlap used strict matching of CDR3 nucleotide sequence, V gene and J gene, with Jaccard-based multidimensional scaling clustering. As stored in TCRdb, this immuneACCESS dataset retains in-frame rearrangements with V and J assigned. A fraction of the clones does not appear; measured against another copy, unresolved V genes explain less than half of the discrepancy, and the remainder lacks a known reason. That table furnishes V, J and clone size, whereas the DNA furnished D and trimming. The sample table records about 78,000 clones; roughly 96% of these occur just once. The ten largest clones represent 0.031% of the sample.

As concerns this clone: The antigen it binds to is not known. No base-level quality is on record; no much larger clone is a single base apart.

Sequencing was performed on thymus tissue. This TCR was recovered from a boy under two years old with a congenital heart defect but otherwise immunologically healthy. Recombination connected TRBV7-8 to TRBJ1-2, with TRBD1 tentatively as D gene (6 bases match). The CDR3 corresponds to CASSWGPITNYGYTF. The DNA reads as follows: TGTGCCAGCAGCTGGGGGCCGATTACTAACTATGGCTACACCTTC.